The 10 T cell receptor beta chains in this list originate from one sample, sequenced in a study of immune evolution from preneoplasia to lung adenocarcinoma. Produced via immunoSEQ multiplex PCR; TCRdb's table is partial and in-frame only. This sample has 8,000 or so clones; approximately 80% occur once, and the top ten carry under 3.5%. The source material was FFPE minimally invasive lung adenocarcinoma tissue. These receptors came from an older person with lung adenocarcinoma.

The chain links TRBV7-8 to TRBJ2-5; D may be TRBD1 (5 bases). This CDR3 spans 14 amino acids. Germline values: CDR1 SGHVS, CDR2 FQNEAQ. V lost 2 bases and J lost 5, with 12 bases in between. CDR3 loop: CASSLQGRRETQYF. The DNA for the CDR3 is TGTGCCAGCAGCTTACAGGGAAGAAGGGAGACCCAGTACTTC. The variable domain in full, completed from reference TRBV7-8 and TRBJ2-5, reads GAGVSQSPRYKVAKRGQDVALRCDPISGHVSLFWYQQALGQGPEFLTYFQNEAQLDKSGLPSDRFFAERPEGSVSTLKIQRTQQEDSAVYLCASSLQGRRETQYFGPGTRLLVL.

There are a few counts of this clone. V usage is TRBV11-2 and J usage is TRBJ2-1, with D perhaps TRBD2 (5 bases). The germline V gene encodes CDR1 SGHAT and CDR2 FQNNGV. The CDR3 length is 17 residues. The V gene lost 1 base and the J gene lost 1 base, with 14 bases spanning the gap. CDR3 amino acids: CASSLGPRGRSYNEQFF. The CDR3 bases are TGTGCCAGCAGCTTAGGCCCCAGAGGGAGATCCTACAATGAGCAGTTCTTC.

In this sample, this clone turned up a few times. The chain combines TRBV30 with TRBJ2-2, with 8 bases fitting TRBD2. Germline loops: CDR1 GTSNPN, CDR2 SVGIG (reference sequence). V lost 4 bases to trimming and J lost 6 bases; unmatched junction nucleotides: 4. The CDR3 loop spans 13 amino acids. In DNA form, the CDR3 reads TGTGCCTGGACGCCTAGCGGGTCCGGGGAGCTGTTTTTT. Its protein product is CAWTPSGSGELFF.

This CDR3 reads CASSPGTYGYTF. CDR3 in DNA: TGTGCCAGCAGCCCAGGGACCTATGGCTACACCTTC. This chain links TRBV11-2 with TRBJ1-2, with a weak D call TRBD1 (5 bases). The germline V gene encodes CDR1 SGHAT and CDR2 FQNNGV. The CDR3 runs to 12 residues. Trimming removed 5 bases at V and 4 bases at J, with 8 bases between.

The chain uses TRBV4-1 and TRBJ2-5; D remains ambiguous. V dropped 4 bases and J dropped 2 bases, with 2 bases sitting between them. Germline assignment: CDR1 MGHRA and CDR2 YSYEKL. There are 11 residues in the CDR3. The CDR3 loop is CASSLQETQYF. The CDR3 nucleotides are TGCGCCAGCAGCCTTCAAGAGACCCAGTACTTC.

The rearrangement uses TRBV5-6 and TRBJ1-2; 8 bases map to TRBD1. Germline V gene lookup returns CDR1 SGHDT and CDR2 YYEEEE. The CDR3 runs to 15 residues. J gave up 5 bases and V 0 bases, and 6 bases lay outside the gene matches. For the CDR3, the DNA is TGTGCCAGCAGCTTGGTGGGGACAGGAAGATATGGCTACACCTTC. This codes for CASSLVGTGRYGYTF.

The J gene is TRBJ2-1, the V gene TRBV20-1; D gene ambiguous. Trimming removed 5 bases at V and 8 bases at J, with 10 bases between. Germline values: CDR1 DFQATT, CDR2 SNEGSKA (reference sequence). This CDR3 spans 11 amino acids. The CDR3 DNA is TGCAGTGCTCTAACCGTGGATGAGCAGTTCTTC. This sequence encodes CSALTVDEQFF.

This chain links TRBV11-2 with TRBJ1-1; maybe TRBD1 (5 bases). CDR3 length: 14 amino acids. The germline gives CDR1 SGHAT, CDR2 FQNNGV. V lost 1 base and J lost 5, with 11 bases in between. The CDR3 DNA reads as TGTGCCAGCAGCTTAGGGGGGGATATGACTGAAGCTTTCTTT. Its protein is CASSLGGDMTEAFF.

This chain joins TRBV4-1 and TRBJ2-5, with D unclear. In germline, CDR1 is MGHRA, CDR2 YSYEKL. The CDR3 runs to 12 residues. Trimming removed 1 base from V and 3 bases from J, with 3 bases in between. In DNA form, the CDR3 reads TGCGCCAGCAGCCAAGGGGAAGAGACCCAGTACTTC. It encodes CASSQGEETQYF.

The genes are TRBV5-4 and TRBJ2-5; D is perhaps TRBD1 (6 bases). This CDR3 spans 15 amino acids. Germline CDR1 SGHNT, CDR2 YYREEE (reference sequence). Trimming took 0 bases from V and 5 from J, leaving 14 bases between them. CDR3 region: CASSLDQGRGETQYF. The CDR3 DNA sequence: TGTGCCAGCAGCTTGGATCAGGGTAGGGGGGAGACCCAGTACTTC.